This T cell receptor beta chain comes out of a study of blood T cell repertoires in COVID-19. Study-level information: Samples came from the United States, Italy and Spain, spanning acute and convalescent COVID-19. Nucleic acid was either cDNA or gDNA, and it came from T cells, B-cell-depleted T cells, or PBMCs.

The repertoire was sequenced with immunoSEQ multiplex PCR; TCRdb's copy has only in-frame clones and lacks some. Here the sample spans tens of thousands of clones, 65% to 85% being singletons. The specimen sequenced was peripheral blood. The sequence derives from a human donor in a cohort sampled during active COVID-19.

DNA of the CDR3: TGTGCCAGCAGTTTAGGTTCTCGGGATGAGCAGTTCTTC. The encoded protein is CASSLGSRDEQFF. The rearrangement joins TRBV27 to TRBJ2-1; D remains ambiguous. There are 13 residues in the CDR3. CDR1 MNHEY and CDR2 SMNVEV come from the germline V gene (reference sequence). V lost 2 bases, J lost 8 bases, and 10 bases lay in between.